The 14 T cell receptor beta chains below were found in one sample sequenced in a study of shared clonotypes between healthy human individuals. The method was immunoSEQ multiplex PCR; TCRdb's version includes in-frame clones alone and lacks a portion of them. The sample yields under 850,000 clones, 72% seen once. Sequencing was done on a sample of memory CD4+ T cells sorted from blood. Noted subset: CD45RA-negative fraction. Source of these receptors: a woman aged 25 to 39 in good health.

This clone has a single count. The chain couples TRBV28 to TRBJ1-1; D remains ambiguous. Germline V gene lookup returns CDR1 MDHEN and CDR2 SYDVKM. The CDR3 length is 14 residues. Trimming removed 3 bases at V and 0 bases at J, with 8 bases between. The CDR3 DNA sequence: TGTGCCAGCAGTTTGCCCTCGATGAACACTGAAGCTTTCTTT. Translated, it gives CASSLPSMNTEAFF. The entire variable domain, with the rest obtained from reference TRBV28 and TRBJ1-1, is as follows: DVKVTQSSRYLVKRTGEKVFLECVQDMDHENMFWYRQDPGLGLRLIYFSYDVKMKEKGDIPEGYSVSREKKERFSLILESASTNQTSMYLCASSLPSMNTEAFFGQGTRLTVV.

A few counts support this clone. The V call is TRBV5-6, the J call TRBJ2-7; possibly TRBD2 for D (5 bases). Germline-derived CDR1 and CDR2 are SGHDT and YYEEEE. Trimming stripped 6 bases from V and 9 bases from J, with 19 bases between. This CDR3 is built from 13 residues. The CDR3 DNA sequence: TGTGCCAGCACCAGGACTGATTCGGGAACGCAGTACTTC. It specifies CASTRTDSGTQYF.

The V gene is TRBV19, the J gene TRBJ2-2; TRBD2 agrees at 8 bases. The germline gives CDR1 LNHDA, CDR2 SQIVND (reference sequence). There are 15 residues in the CDR3. Unmatched junction bases numbered 5, after V lost 3 bases and J lost 5 bases. This CDR3 is CASSMGAGVTGELFF. CDR3 bases: TGTGCCAGTAGTATGGGAGCGGGAGTTACCGGGGAGCTGTTTTTT.

A remark on this clone: The sample carries other DNA sequences with the same CDR3. The CDR3 spells CASKLDYGYTF. CDR3 in DNA: TGTGCCAGCAAGTTGGACTATGGCTACACCTTC. This chain uses TRBV6-1 with TRBJ1-2, with D hard to call. The CDR3 totals 11 residues. Germline loops: CDR1 MNHNS, CDR2 SASEGT. V was clipped by 7 bases and J by 3 bases, with 6 bases between them.

This sequence joins TRBV6-1 and TRBJ1-1, with 8 bases matching TRBD1. The CDR3 is 13 amino acids. V dropped 3 bases and J dropped 5; count of bases not matched to a gene: 2. Germline CDR1 and CDR2: MNHNS and SASEGT. The CDR3 DNA reads as TGTGCCAGCAGTGACAGGGGGCGGACTGAAGCTTTCTTT. This translates into CASSDRGRTEAFF.

The table lists this clone with a count of one. The sample holds other DNA sequences that translate to the same CDR3. The chain links TRBV5-1 to TRBJ1-1, with D maybe TRBD1 (6 bases). Per germline, CDR1 SGHRS and CDR2 YFSETQ. V lost 3 bases, J lost 2 bases, and 14 bases lay in between. This CDR3 contains 15 residues. This chain's CDR3 is CASSSATGSNTEAFF. In nucleotides, the CDR3 is TGCGCCAGCAGCTCGGCAACAGGGAGTAACACTGAAGCTTTCTTT.

This clone appeared once. J is TRBJ2-7 and V is TRBV4-1; D is possibly TRBD1 (6 bases). V lost 0 bases, J lost 3 bases, and 12 bases lay in between. Germline CDR1 is MGHRA and CDR2 is YSYEKL. CDR3 length: 15 amino acids. CDR3 nucleotides: TGCGCCAGCAGCCAAGATTCATGGACAGACTACGAGCAGTACTTC. Its protein product is CASSQDSWTDYEQYF.

This clone was found a few times. V gene TRBV6-1 combines with J gene TRBJ2-1; 10 nucleotides align to TRBD2. This CDR3 comprises 16 residues. With V trimmed by 1 base and J by 6 bases, 6 bases remained unmatched. In germline, CDR1 is MNHNS, CDR2 SASEGT. CDR3 sequence reads: CASSEVPGLAFNEQFF. For the CDR3, the DNA is TGTGCCAGCAGTGAAGTTCCGGGACTAGCGTTCAATGAGCAGTTCTTC.

The rearrangement uses TRBV28 and TRBJ2-3, with 9 bases lining up with TRBD1. The V gene end was trimmed by 5 bases and the J gene end by 6 bases; junction bases not matched to a gene: 9. From germline, CDR1 is MDHEN and CDR2 SYDVKM. CDR3 length: 15 residues. CDR3 coding DNA: TGTGCCAGCAGTCCCGGGACAGGGTGGGCGGATACGCAGTATTTT. Translated: CASSPGTGWADTQYF.

The chain is built from TRBV7-8 and TRBJ2-5; tentative D call: TRBD1 (5 bases). CDR3 size: 17 residues. Germline V gene data show CDR1 as SGHVS and CDR2 as FQNEAQ. Deletions cut 1 base from V and 3 bases from J, with 18 bases between. In DNA form, the CDR3 reads TGTGCCAGCAGCTTAGTGCTGGGGCGCGTTCCCAAAGAGACCCAGTACTTC. Its translation is CASSLVLGRVPKETQYF. The whole variable domain, remainder taken from reference TRBV7-8 and TRBJ2-5, is GAGVSQSPRYKVAKRGQDVALRCDPISGHVSLFWYQQALGQGPEFLTYFQNEAQLDKSGLPSDRFFAERPEGSVSTLKIQRTQQEDSAVYLCASSLVLGRVPKETQYFGPGTRLLVL.

The genes are TRBV18 and TRBJ1-5, with D possibly TRBD1 on 6 matching bases. Germline-derived CDR1 and CDR2 are KGHSH and LQKENI. The V and J ends lost 5 bases and 7 bases respectively, with 12 bases between them. CDR3 length: 13 residues. The CDR3 spells CASSTTGGQPQHF. The CDR3 DNA sequence: TGTGCCAGCTCAACGACAGGTGGGCAGCCCCAGCATTTT. Full variable domain (remainder filled in from reference TRBV18 and TRBJ1-5): NAGVMQNPRHLVRRRGQEARLRCSPMKGHSHVYWYRQLPEEGLKFMVYLQKENIIDESGMPKERFSAEFPKEGPSILRIQQVVRGDSAAYFCASSTTGGQPQHFGDGTRLSIL.

This clone has only a few counts. J is TRBJ1-5 and V is TRBV7-8; 7 bases agree with TRBD1. The V gene's germline CDR1 is SGHVS and CDR2 FQNEAQ. V dropped 1 base and J dropped 1; count of bases not matched to a gene: 4. CDR3 size: 16 residues. The CDR3 nucleotides are TGTGCCAGCAGCTTAGAGACAGGGCGGAGCAATCAGCCCCAGCATTTT. This codes for CASSLETGRSNQPQHF.

The J gene is TRBJ2-7, the V gene TRBV28; the D call may be TRBD1 or TRBD2 (5 bases each). The CDR3 extends over 13 amino acids. CDR1 MDHEN and CDR2 SYDVKM come from the germline V gene. Trimming took off 7 bases at V and 0 bases at J, with 10 bases between the two ends. The CDR3 is CASKPGTSYEQYF. CDR3 DNA: TGTGCCAGCAAGCCCGGGACCTCCTACGAGCAGTACTTC.

This clone was detected only once. CDR3 bases: TGTGCCAGCATGTCAGGGAACTACCTTAGCGGACGCTCCTACAATGAGCAGTTCTTC. Translated: CASMSGNYLSGRSYNEQFF. V is TRBV27 and J is TRBJ2-1, with D maybe TRBD2 (6 bases). The CDR3 is made up of 19 amino acids. Germline values: CDR1 MNHEY, CDR2 SMNVEV (reference sequence). Between the trimmed V and J ends, which lost 7 bases and 0 bases, there was a span of 25 bases.